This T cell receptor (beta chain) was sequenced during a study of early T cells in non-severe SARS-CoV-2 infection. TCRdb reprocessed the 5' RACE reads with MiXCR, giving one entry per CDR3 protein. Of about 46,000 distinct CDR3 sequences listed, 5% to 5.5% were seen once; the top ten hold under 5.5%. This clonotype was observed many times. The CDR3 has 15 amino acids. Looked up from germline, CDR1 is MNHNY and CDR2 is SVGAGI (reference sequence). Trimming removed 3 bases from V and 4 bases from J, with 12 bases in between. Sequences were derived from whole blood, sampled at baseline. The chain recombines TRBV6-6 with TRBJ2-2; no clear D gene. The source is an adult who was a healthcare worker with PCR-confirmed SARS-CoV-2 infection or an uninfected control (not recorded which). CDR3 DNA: TGTGCCAGCAGTTATTCAAGAGACTCCACCGGGGAGCTGTTTTTT. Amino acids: CASSYSRDSTGELFF.